What follows are 16 T cell receptor beta chains derived from one specimen sequenced in a study of cytomegalovirus exposure and HLA in healthy donors. The primer mix had 60 Vbeta and 13 Jbeta primers. Produced via immunoSEQ multiplex PCR; TCRdb's table is partial and in-frame only. The sample gives roughly 200,000 clones, 79% of which show up once; roughly 0.64% is in the top ten. The specimen sequenced was PBMCs. The receptors here all came from a woman aged 40 to 55 in good health and CMV-seronegative.

This sequence joins TRBV5-6 and TRBJ1-1; no clear D gene. Trimming shortened V by 2 bases and J by 6 bases, and 11 bases separated the two germline ends. Germline V gives CDR1 SGHDT, CDR2 YYEEEE. The CDR3 extends over 13 amino acids. The CDR3 protein is CASSFGSVPEAFF. In DNA, the CDR3 is TGTGCCAGCAGCTTCGGTTCTGTTCCTGAAGCTTTCTTT.

This sequence joins TRBV6-5 and TRBJ2-7, with D perhaps matching TRBD2 (6 bases). Between the trimmed V and J ends, which lost 0 bases and 3 bases, there was a span of 15 bases. Germline V gives CDR1 MNHEY, CDR2 SVGAGI. This CDR3 region has 16 residues. CDR3 sequence: CASSYSISRGIYEQYF. The CDR3 DNA follows: TGTGCCAGCAGTTACTCGATATCTCGGGGGATCTACGAGCAGTACTTC.

The chain has TRBV7-9 and TRBJ1-5; D remains ambiguous. Germline CDR1 SEHNR, CDR2 FQNEAQ (reference sequence). Deletions cut 3 bases from V and 3 bases from J, with 9 bases between. The CDR3 runs 14 residues. As DNA, the CDR3 is TGTGCCAGCAGCTTTCCAGGAACCAATCAGCCCCAGCATTTT. It yields the protein CASSFPGTNQPQHF.

V and J are TRBV19 and TRBJ1-5, with 9 bases lining up with TRBD1. This CDR3 comprises 13 residues. V was clipped by 5 bases and J by 7 bases; unmatched bases: 3. The germline CDR1 and CDR2 sequences are LNHDA and SQIVND (reference sequence). The CDR3 region is CASSDTGGQPQHF. CDR3 bases: TGTGCCAGTAGTGATACAGGGGGCCAGCCCCAGCATTTT.

V is TRBV19 and J is TRBJ1-6; TRBD1 aligns across 9 bases. Germline lookup yields CDR1 LNHDA and CDR2 SQIVND (reference sequence). The CDR3 spans 14 residues. The V segment lost 6 bases and the J segment 7 bases; nucleotides outside the gene matches: 4. Here the CDR3 DNA reads TGTGCCAGTAGGGGACAGGGAGGCAATTCACCCCTCCACTTT. It specifies CASRGQGGNSPLHF.

The chain carries TRBV9 and TRBJ2-1; a possible D gene is TRBD2 (6 bases). CDR1 and CDR2 from the germline V gene are SGDLS and YYNGEE. The CDR3 consists of 15 residues. V gave up 3 bases and J gave up 2 bases, with 12 bases separating them. Written as DNA, the CDR3 is TGTGCCAGCAGCGCCCCTAGCGTTCCCTACAATGAGCAGTTCTTC. Its protein product is CASSAPSVPYNEQFF.

CDR3 sequence reads: CASNGQESNQPQHF. The DNA of the CDR3 is TGTGCCAGTAATGGACAGGAAAGCAATCAGCCCCAGCATTTT. The gene calls are TRBV19 and TRBJ1-5; 7 positions match TRBD1. In germline, CDR1 is LNHDA, CDR2 SQIVND (reference sequence). This CDR3 contains 14 residues. With 7 bases clipped from V and 1 base from J, the junction kept 4 bases outside the gene matches.

Worth noting for this clone: At one end the junction does not follow the germline gene, possibly because of a read error. The chain carries TRBV7-9 and TRBJ1-2; no reliable D call. The CDR3 sequence is 10 residues long. Looked up from germline, CDR1 is SEHNR and CDR2 is FQNEAQ (reference sequence). CDR3 DNA sequence: TGTGCCAGCAGCTTACTAGACCTGTTCTTC. Translating gives CASSLLDLFF.

The gene calls are TRBV27 and TRBJ1-3, with TRBD1 matching over 8 bases. J gave up 0 bases and V 5 bases, and 3 bases lay outside the gene matches. CDR3 size: 15 residues. Germline CDR1 reads MNHEY; CDR2 reads SMNVEV (reference sequence). The CDR3 protein is CASSPDRGSGNTIYF. The DNA for the CDR3 is TGTGCCAGCAGTCCCGACAGGGGCTCTGGAAACACCATATATTTT.

CDR3 in amino acids: CASSLNTYGYTF. CDR3 sequence (DNA): TGTGCCAGCAGTCTAAATACTTATGGCTACACCTTC. The chain has TRBV6-1 and TRBJ1-2; D gene ambiguous. V was clipped by 5 bases and J by 5 bases, with 9 bases between them. Germline CDR1 MNHNS, CDR2 SASEGT. The CDR3 totals 12 residues.

The gene calls are TRBV11-2 and TRBJ2-7, with TRBD1 matching 7 bases. Germline V gives CDR1 SGHAT, CDR2 FQNNGV. There are 15 residues in the CDR3. The V gene end was trimmed by 7 bases and the J gene end by 3 bases; junction bases not matched to a gene: 12. CDR3 region: CASTWGTEPFYEQYF. The DNA for the CDR3 is TGTGCCAGCACCTGGGGGACAGAACCTTTCTACGAGCAGTACTTC.

As regards this clone: Mismatch with germline at one junction end may stem from a read error. This chain links TRBV7-7 with TRBJ2-1; 12 nucleotides agree with TRBD2. CDR3 length: 16 amino acids. Germline CDR1 is SSHAT and CDR2 is FNYEAQ (reference sequence). DNA for the CDR3: TGTGCTAGCAGCCCAAATCGACTAGCGGGAGTAAGGGAGCAGTTCTTC. Its protein is CASSPNRLAGVREQFF. The variable domain in full, with the rest retrieved from reference TRBV7-7 and TRBJ2-1, is GAGVSQSPRYKVTKRGQDVTLRCDPISSHATLYWYQQALGQGPEFLTYFNYEAQPDKSGLPSDRFSAERPEGSISTLTIQRTEQRDSAMYRCASSPNRLAGVREQFFGPGTRLTVL.

The J gene is TRBJ1-2, the V gene TRBV18; D may be TRBD1 (6 bases). Germline lookup yields CDR1 KGHSH and CDR2 LQKENI. The V end was cut by 0 bases, the J end by 7 bases, with 18 bases between. The CDR3 is made up of 16 amino acids. The CDR3 spells CASSPPVTGGARGYTF. For the CDR3, the DNA is TGTGCCAGCTCACCACCGGTTACGGGGGGGGCTCGTGGCTACACCTTC.

This clone was detected only a few times. The J gene is TRBJ1-2, the V gene TRBV2; tentatively, D is TRBD1 (5 bases). Trimming stripped 6 bases from V and 2 bases from J, with 22 bases between. The CDR3 extends over 17 amino acids. Per the germline V gene, CDR1 is SNHLY and CDR2 is FYNNEI. CDR3 nucleotides: TGTGCCAGCAGCGTTCTTCGCTCTCCTCGACAGAACTATGGCTACACCTTC. Protein product: CASSVLRSPRQNYGYTF.

The CDR3 region is CASSLVAGGIDTQYF. The CDR3 coding sequence is TGTGCCAGCAGCTTAGTAGCGGGGGGGATAGATACGCAGTATTTT. J is TRBJ2-3 and V is TRBV7-9; 11 nucleotides agree with TRBD2. V lost 1 base and J lost 5; bases outside the gene matches: 2. Per the germline V gene, CDR1 is SEHNR and CDR2 is FQNEAQ (reference sequence). This CDR3 spans 15 amino acids.

This clone appeared a few times. V and J are TRBV5-6 and TRBJ1-2; D call uncertain. The CDR3 is 13 residues long. Trimming removed 4 bases from V and 8 bases from J, with 15 bases in between. Per germline, CDR1 SGHDT and CDR2 YYEEEE. The CDR3, as DNA: TGTGCCAGCAGCATCGAAAGAATGCGGGGCTACACCTTC. Its protein is CASSIERMRGYTF.